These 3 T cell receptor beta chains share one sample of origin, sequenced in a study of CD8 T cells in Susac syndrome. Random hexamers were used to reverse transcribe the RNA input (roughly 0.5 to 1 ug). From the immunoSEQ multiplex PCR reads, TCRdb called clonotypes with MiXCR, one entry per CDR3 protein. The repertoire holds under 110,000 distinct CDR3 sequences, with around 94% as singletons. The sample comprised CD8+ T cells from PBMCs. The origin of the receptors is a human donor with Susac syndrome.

The chain's CDR3 is CSACPGAGTGELFF. CDR3 DNA sequence: TGCAGCGCCTGCCCGGGGGCGGGCACCGGGGAGCTGTTTTTT. V and J are TRBV29-1 and TRBJ2-2; the D call may be TRBD1 or TRBD2 (6 bases each). The CDR3 is made up of 14 amino acids. Germline lookup yields CDR1 SQVTM and CDR2 ANQGSEA. V was cut by 7 bases and J by 4 bases, with 16 bases left in between.

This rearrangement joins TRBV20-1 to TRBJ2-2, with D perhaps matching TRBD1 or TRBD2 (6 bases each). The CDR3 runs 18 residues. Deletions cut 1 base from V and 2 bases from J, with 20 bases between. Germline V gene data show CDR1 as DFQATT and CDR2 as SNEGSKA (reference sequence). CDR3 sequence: CSARVTDGEGGNTGELFF. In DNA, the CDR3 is TGCAGTGCTAGAGTTACGGACGGTGAGGGGGGAAACACCGGGGAGCTGTTTTTT.

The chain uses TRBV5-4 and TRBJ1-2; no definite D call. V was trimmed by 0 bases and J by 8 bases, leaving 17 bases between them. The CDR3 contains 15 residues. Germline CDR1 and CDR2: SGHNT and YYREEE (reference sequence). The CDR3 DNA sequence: TGTGCCAGCAGCTTGGGGAACGGGGTAGGAGTCGGCTACACCTTC. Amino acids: CASSLGNGVGVGYTF.